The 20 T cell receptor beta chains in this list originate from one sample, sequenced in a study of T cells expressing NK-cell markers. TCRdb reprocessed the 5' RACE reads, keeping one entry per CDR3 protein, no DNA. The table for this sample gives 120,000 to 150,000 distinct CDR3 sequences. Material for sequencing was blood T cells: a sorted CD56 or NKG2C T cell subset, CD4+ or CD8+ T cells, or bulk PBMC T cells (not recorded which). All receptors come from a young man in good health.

CDR3 protein: CASIPTSGTDTDTQYF. The chain employs TRBV2 and TRBJ2-3; TCRdb's D gene call, TRBD1, goes unchecked for lack of DNA. CDR1 is SNHLY, CDR2 FYNNEI, per germline. The CDR3 length is 16 residues.

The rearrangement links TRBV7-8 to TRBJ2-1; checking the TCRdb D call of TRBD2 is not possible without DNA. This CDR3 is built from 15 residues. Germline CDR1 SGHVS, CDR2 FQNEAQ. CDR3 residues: CASRGTSGSYNEQFF. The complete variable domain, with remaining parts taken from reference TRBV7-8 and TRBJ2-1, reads GAGVSQSPRYKVAKRGQDVALRCDPISGHVSLFWYQQALGQGPEFLTYFQNEAQLDKSGLPSDRFFAERPEGSVSTLKIQRTQQEDSAVYLCASRGTSGSYNEQFFGPGTRLTVL.

CDR3 sequence: CAISEALQETQYF. The V and J genes are TRBV10-3 and TRBJ2-5. Germline lookup yields CDR1 ENHRY and CDR2 SYGVKD. The length of the CDR3 is 13 residues.

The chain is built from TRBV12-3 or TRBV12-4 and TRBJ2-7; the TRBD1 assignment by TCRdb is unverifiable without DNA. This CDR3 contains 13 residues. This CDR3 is CASSSIPVYEQYF.

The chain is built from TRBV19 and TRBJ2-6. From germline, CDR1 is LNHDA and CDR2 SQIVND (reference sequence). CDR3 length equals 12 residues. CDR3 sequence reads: CASSPGANVLTF.

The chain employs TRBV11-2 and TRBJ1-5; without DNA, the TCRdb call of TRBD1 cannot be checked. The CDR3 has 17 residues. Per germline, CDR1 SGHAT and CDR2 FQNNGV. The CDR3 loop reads CASSLEPWGQGFQPQHF.

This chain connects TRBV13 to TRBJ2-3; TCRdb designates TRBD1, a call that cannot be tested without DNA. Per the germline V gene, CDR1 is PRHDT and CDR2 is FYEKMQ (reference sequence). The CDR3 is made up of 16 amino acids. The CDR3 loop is CASSPGTGVAPDTQYF.

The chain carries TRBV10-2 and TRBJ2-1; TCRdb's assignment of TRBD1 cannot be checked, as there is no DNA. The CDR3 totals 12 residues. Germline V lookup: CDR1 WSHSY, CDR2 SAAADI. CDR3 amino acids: CASIGLRDQQFF.

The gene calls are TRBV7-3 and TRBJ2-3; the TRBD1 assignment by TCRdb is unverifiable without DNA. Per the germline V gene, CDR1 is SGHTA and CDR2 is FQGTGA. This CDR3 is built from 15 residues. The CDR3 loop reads CASSQGQGVVDTQYF. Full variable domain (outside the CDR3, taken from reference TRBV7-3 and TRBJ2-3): GAGVSQTPSNKVTEKGKYVELRCDPISGHTALYWYRQSLGQGPEFLIYFQGTGAADDSGLPNDRFFAVRPEGSVSTLKIQRTERGDSAVYLCASSQGQGVVDTQYFGPGTRLTVL.

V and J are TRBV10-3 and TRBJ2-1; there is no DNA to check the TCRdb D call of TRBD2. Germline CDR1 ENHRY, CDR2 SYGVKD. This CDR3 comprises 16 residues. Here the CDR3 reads CAISESGTSGYNEQFF.

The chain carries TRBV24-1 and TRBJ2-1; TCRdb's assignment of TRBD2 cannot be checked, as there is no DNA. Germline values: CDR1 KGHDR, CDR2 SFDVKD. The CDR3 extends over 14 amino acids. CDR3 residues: CATSDLHAGGEQFF.

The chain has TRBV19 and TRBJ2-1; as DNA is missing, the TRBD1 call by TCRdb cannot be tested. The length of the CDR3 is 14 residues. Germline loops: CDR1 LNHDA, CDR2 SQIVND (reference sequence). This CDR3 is CASSLTGVGNEQFF.

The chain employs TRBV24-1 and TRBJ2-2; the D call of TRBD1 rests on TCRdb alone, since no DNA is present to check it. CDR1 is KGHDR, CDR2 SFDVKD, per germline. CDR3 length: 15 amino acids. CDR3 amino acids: CATRPGTANTGELFF.

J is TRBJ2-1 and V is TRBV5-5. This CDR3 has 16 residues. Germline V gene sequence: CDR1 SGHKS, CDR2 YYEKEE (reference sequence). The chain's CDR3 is CASSVFPESSYNEQFF.

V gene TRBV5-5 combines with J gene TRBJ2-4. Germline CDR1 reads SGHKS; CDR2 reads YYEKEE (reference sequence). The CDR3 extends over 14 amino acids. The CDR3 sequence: CASSLGQRLDIQYF.

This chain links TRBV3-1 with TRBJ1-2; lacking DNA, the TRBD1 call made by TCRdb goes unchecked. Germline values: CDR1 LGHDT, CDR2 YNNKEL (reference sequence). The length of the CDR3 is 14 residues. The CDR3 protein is CASSQVTLTGLYTF. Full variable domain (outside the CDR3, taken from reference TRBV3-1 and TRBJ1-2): DTAVSQTPKYLVTQMGNDKSIKCEQNLGHDTMYWYKQDSKKFLKIMFSYNNKELIINETVPNRFSPKSPDKAHLNLHINSLELGDSAVYFCASSQVTLTGLYTFGSGTRLTVV.

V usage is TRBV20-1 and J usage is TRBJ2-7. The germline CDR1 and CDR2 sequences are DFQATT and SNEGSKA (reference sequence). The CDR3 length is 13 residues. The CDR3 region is CSATITNTYEQYF.

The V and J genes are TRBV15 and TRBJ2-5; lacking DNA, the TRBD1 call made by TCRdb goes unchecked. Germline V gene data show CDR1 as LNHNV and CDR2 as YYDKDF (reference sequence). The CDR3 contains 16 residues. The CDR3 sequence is CATSREDRPGRETQYF.

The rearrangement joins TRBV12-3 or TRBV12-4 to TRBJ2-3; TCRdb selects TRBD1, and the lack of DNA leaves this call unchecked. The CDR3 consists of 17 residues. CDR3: CASSPPPRQRHTDTQYF.

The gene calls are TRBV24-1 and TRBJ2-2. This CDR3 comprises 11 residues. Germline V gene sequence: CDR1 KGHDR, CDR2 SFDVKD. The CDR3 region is CATGLGGELFF.